What follows is one T cell receptor beta chain and its context. This clonotype occurred a few times. Its antigen is currently not known. Qualities for individual bases were not recorded, and no much larger clone is one base off. The source of the sample is a study of response to subunit inactivated influenza vaccine (dated by TCRdb to between 2017 and 2018). Background for the entire study: To follow how T cells responded to a trivalent subunit inactivated influenza vaccine, the researchers relied on deep quantitative profiling of the T cell receptor repertoire. What the authors observed across the whole study: According to the authors, only a limited number of new T cells may be recruited by each seasonal influenza vaccination.

V is reduced by 2 bases and J by 3 bases, leaving a spacing of 11 bases between them. Reading from cysteine to phenylalanine, the CDR3 counts 14 amino acids. Only the CDR3 part of the read is kept: 42 bases, read in frame from the first base. The germline V gene yields SGHTA for CDR1 and FQGNSA for CDR2. The receptor library was made with RT-PCR. Sequenced using an Illumina HiSeq 2500. TCRdb redid the processing of the public reads, applying fastp at Q25 and MiXCR, and retained in-frame beta chains. Here each entry gathers all rows of one CDR3 protein and keeps the most common genes and DNA. For this sample there are more than 500,000 distinct CDR3 sequences; about 11% appear just once. The ten top clones hold approximately 10% of the sample. These data also featured in a second study, about T cells expressing NK-cell markers. From the second report: 5'RACE template switching, by which a universal primer site and unique molecular identifiers were added, was used to make TCR beta cDNA libraries. TCR beta-chain repertoires were profiled in sorted CD3+CD56+NKG2C+, CD3+CD56+NKG2C- and CD3+CD56-NKG2C+ T-cell subsets from fewer than 10 donors. Among the eight sequenced donors, only one was HCMV-seronegative, while the other seven were HCMV-seropositive. To restrict sorting to alphabetaTCR-expressing T cells, an anti-gammadeltaTCR antibody was added in several experiments. In six donors, the dominant CD3+CD56+NKG2C+ clonotypes ranked among the top 10 CD8+ clonotypes, making up about 1.0-8% of CD8+ T cells. Those dominant clonotypes were again the most abundant among CD3+CD56-NKG2C+ cells in a handful of donors, at about 28.3-65%. Whether the expanded NKG2C-expressing T cell clones were specific for HCMV antigens was left unclear. Randomly selected healthy volunteers, three men and five women, were used as the eight sequenced donors. To determine HCMV serostatus, a commercial ELISA kit was used to detect HCMV-specific IgG in serum. Peripheral blood mononuclear cells were isolated from blood by Ficoll density gradient centrifugation. For a handful of donors, bulk peripheral blood T-cell repertoires were also sequenced from unsorted PBMC. Priming for cDNA synthesis came from the TCR beta constant segment, and two successive PCR amplification steps followed. Illumina HiSeq 2000/2500, MiSeq or NextSeq was used to sequence libraries as 2 x 150 bp reads. MIGEC was used to demultiplex reads and group the reads by UMI, and MiTCR was used to assemble and quantify clonotypes. To exclude erroneous sequences, only TCR cDNA sequences supported by at least two reads were retained. The tcR package was used for downstream repertoire analysis, and clonotypes were matched across fractions by CDR3 nucleotide sequence plus V segment. Antigen specificity was annotated against VDJdb with VDJmatch, allowing one amino acid substitution in CDR3.

In this chain, TRBV7-2 is recombined with TRBJ2-7; the D gene is perhaps TRBD1, from 5 matching bases. The clonotype originates from a man in his fifties who received an inactivated influenza vaccine. Donor details come from another sample of the same person, matched by shared clones. The material was PBMCs from blood, obtained on the day of vaccination. The base sequence is TGTGCCAGCAGCTTAACCGGCAGGGACTACGAGCAGTACTTC. Its translation reads: CASSLTGRDYEQYF. The entire variable domain, with the stretches around the CDR3 drawn from the reference TRBV7-2 and TRBJ2-7 proteins, is GAGVSQSPSNKVTEKGKDVELRCDPISGHTALYWYRQSLGQGLEFLIYFQGNSAPDKSGLPSDRFSAERTGGSVSTLTIQRTQQEDSAVYLCASSLTGRDYEQYFGPGTRLTVT.